This TCR beta chain was obtained from a study of T cells after yellow fever vaccination. Across the study: Preparation of fractions with low cell numbers was performed using SMART-Seq v4 Ultra Low Input.

The study's findings and limits: Researchers noted that a small share of clonotypes showed up in both CD4 and CD8 compartments. Most primary-vaccination clones recurred post-booster (roughly 96% CD4, about 87% CD8).

TCRdb reprocessed the 5' RACE reads with MiXCR, giving one entry per CDR3 protein. The sample includes 42,000 or so distinct CDR3 sequences, 6.8% of them seen just once. This receptor was taken from a young man who received the YFV17D yellow fever vaccine. This specimen was CD8+ T cells not binding an NS4B(214-222) dextramer, sorted from PBMCs, taken 45 days after the yellow fever booster vaccination.

The CDR3 region has the DNA TGTGCCAGCAGTTACGGGTTCGGGTTGAACACTGAAGCTTTCTTT. This codes for CASSYGFGLNTEAFF. The J gene is TRBJ1-1, the V gene TRBV6-5; D is undetermined. The CDR3 spans 15 residues. Per germline, CDR1 MNHEY and CDR2 SVGAGI. Trimming shortened V by 2 bases and J by 0 bases, and 10 bases separated the two germline ends.